The 26 T cell receptor beta chains reported below all come from one sample, sequenced in a study of T cells in Graves' hyperthyroidism and ophthalmopathy. Amplified TCR beta CDR3 regions derived from RNA transcripts. HTBI primers were the set used in a first-round RT-PCR of the TCR CDR3. TCRdb re-called the multiplex PCR reads through MiXCR, storing one row per CDR3 protein. The sample has a few hundred thousand distinct CDR3 sequences, just over 45% seen once. Sequencing used peripheral blood or thyroid tissue (not recorded which). The receptors were gathered from a woman aged 18-35 years with Graves' hyperthyroidism.

The chain recombines TRBV20-1 with TRBJ2-7; the match to TRBD2 covers 8 bases. The J call may be mistaken, given a closer DNA end match to TRBJ2-1. The V gene's germline CDR1 is DFQATT and CDR2 SNEGSKA (reference sequence). The CDR3 covers 12 residues. CDR3 nucleotides: TGCAGTGCTTTCGCGGGAGGTCATGAGCAGTTCTTC. Protein product: CSAFAGGHEQFF.

On this clonotype itself: A read error may explain this, as a much larger clone is one base away. The missing conserved phenylalanine or tryptophan at the end of this CDR3 makes a read error likely. CDR3 nucleotide sequence: TGTGCCACCAGTGAAGGACAGGGTCGAAGAGACGAGCAGTACCTC. Encoded protein: CATSEGQGRRDEQYL. This chain joins TRBV24-1 and TRBJ2-7; TRBD1 matches at 8 bases. Germline CDR1 KGHDR, CDR2 SFDVKD. The CDR3 has 15 residues. The trim removed 4 bases at V and 5 bases at J, leaving 9 bases unmatched.

The chain combines TRBV29-1 with TRBJ1-5, with a tentative D call TRBD1 (5 bases). This CDR3 is built from 12 residues. CDR1 SQVTM and CDR2 ANQGSEA come from the germline V gene. Trimming stripped 6 bases from V and 2 bases from J, with 8 bases between. CDR3: CSVRDGNQPQHF. In DNA form, the CDR3 reads TGCAGCGTCCGGGACGGCAATCAGCCCCAGCATTTT.

This rearrangement joins TRBV2 to TRBJ1-2; 7 bases are shared with TRBD1. After removal of 11 bases from V and 5 bases from J, the junction contained 23 bases not matched to a gene. Per the germline V gene, CDR1 is SNHLY and CDR2 is FYNNEI. The CDR3 length is 17 residues. The CDR3 here is CAWSGWVAGQRPYGYTF. The CDR3 DNA reads as TGTGCCTGGAGTGGTTGGGTTGCGGGACAGCGTCCTTATGGCTACACCTTC.

This clonotype was found many times. This chain joins TRBV12-3 or TRBV12-4 and TRBJ2-7, with 9 bases lining up with TRBD1. CDR3 length equals 13 residues. The V gene end was trimmed by 5 bases and the J gene end by 6 bases; junction bases not matched to a gene: 5. The CDR3 loop reads CASSGLTGGEQYF. CDR3 DNA: TGTGCCAGCAGTGGACTGACAGGGGGCGAGCAGTACTTC.

This clonotype was seen once. This may be a read error: a much more frequent sequence differs by one nucleotide. The chain couples TRBV5-6 to TRBJ2-7; 7 nucleotides match TRBD1. This CDR3 has 14 residues. Germline assignment: CDR1 SGHDT and CDR2 YYEEEE. The CDR3 DNA follows: TGTGCCAGCAGCTTCACAGGGGAATCCTACGAGCAGTGCTTC. It specifies CASSFTGESYEQCF.

This clonotype was picked up many times. The rearrangement uses TRBV24-1 and TRBJ2-5; tentative D call: TRBD1 (6 bases). Trimming stripped 12 bases from V and 5 bases from J, with 18 bases between. The CDR3 consists of 13 residues. Germline V gene sequence: CDR1 KGHDR, CDR2 SFDVKD. CDR3 sequence reads: CASERTGSETQYF. CDR3 bases: TGTGCCTCCGAGCGTACAGGGAGTGAGACCCAGTACTTC.

There are many counts of this clonotype. The chain has TRBV7-9 and TRBJ2-7, with 8 bases lining up with TRBD1. The CDR3 has 14 amino acids. V was clipped by 3 bases and J by 3 bases; unmatched bases: 4. Germline-derived CDR1 and CDR2 are SEHNR and FQNEAQ (reference sequence). This CDR3 is CASSLGTGFYEQYF. In DNA, the CDR3 is TGTGCCAGCAGCTTGGGGACAGGATTCTACGAGCAGTACTTC.

Ten or more counts support this clonotype. The chain has TRBV27 and TRBJ2-5; TRBD1 matches 7 bases. J was trimmed by 5 bases and V by 7 bases; bases with no gene match: 7. Germline-derived CDR1 and CDR2 are MNHEY and SMNVEV (reference sequence). The CDR3 is 13 amino acids. The CDR3 DNA sequence: TGTGCCAGCAAGGGGGCGTGGGGGGAGACCCAGTACTTC. Protein sequence: CASKGAWGETQYF.

The chain is built from TRBV20-1 and TRBJ1-6, with 10 bases identical to TRBD1. The CDR3 totals 12 residues. After removal of 7 bases from V and 11 bases from J, the junction contained 5 bases not matched to a gene. Germline V gene data show CDR1 as DFQATT and CDR2 as SNEGSKA (reference sequence). CDR3 region: CSGRDRGTPLHF. CDR3 DNA sequence: TGCAGTGGAAGGGACAGGGGTACACCCCTCCACTTT.

This clonotype has at least ten counts. The V gene is TRBV20-1, the J gene TRBJ2-5; possible D gene TRBD2, 5 bases. The CDR3 has 16 amino acids. CDR1 is DFQATT, CDR2 SNEGSKA, per germline (reference sequence). V was shortened by 0 bases and J by 2 bases, with 16 bases between the two germline ends. DNA for the CDR3: TGCAGTGCTAGAGATTGGACTGACTCAGGACAAGAGACCCAGTACTTC. Translated: CSARDWTDSGQETQYF.

This clonotype was detected only a few times. This chain connects TRBV11-2 to TRBJ2-6; D perhaps matches TRBD2 (6 bases). Germline lookup yields CDR1 SGHAT and CDR2 FQNNGV. The CDR3 runs 18 residues. V gave up 0 bases and J gave up 4 bases, with 16 bases separating them. The CDR3 sequence: CASSLEGRRGGGANVLTF. The DNA of the CDR3 is TGTGCCAGCAGCTTAGAGGGCAGACGCGGAGGGGGGGCCAACGTCCTGACTTTC.

A note on this clonotype: This may be a read error: a much more frequent sequence differs by one nucleotide. CDR3 region: CASSESWGDGELLF. DNA for the CDR3: TGCGCCAGCAGCGAGAGCTGGGGCGACGGGGAGCTGTTGTTT. The chain recombines TRBV5-1 with TRBJ2-2, with D perhaps TRBD1 or TRBD2 (5 bases each). CDR1 and CDR2 from the germline V gene are SGHRS and YFSETQ. The length of the CDR3 is 14 residues. Full variable domain (missing parts from reference TRBV5-1 and TRBJ2-2): KAGVTQTPRYLIKTRGQQVTLSCSPISGHRSVSWYQQTPGQGLQFLFEYFSETQRNKGNFPGRFSGRQFSNSRSEMNVSTLELGDSALYLCASSESWGDGELLFGEGSRLTVL.

This clonotype was counted ten times or more. The chain joins TRBV9 to TRBJ1-4, with D hard to call. The V end lost 2 bases, the J end lost 7 bases, and 9 bases lay between the germline ends. CDR3 length: 13 residues. The germline V gene has CDR1 SGDLS and CDR2 YYNGEE. The CDR3 DNA reads as TGTGCCAGCAGCGTTAGGTCGGGTGAAAAACTGTTTTTT. Amino acid sequence: CASSVRSGEKLFF.

The sample holds many counts of this clonotype. This chain uses TRBV19 with TRBJ1-2; D remains unclear. CDR1 and CDR2 from the germline V gene are LNHDA and SQIVND (reference sequence). CDR3 length: 12 amino acids. V lost 4 bases and J lost 4, with 7 bases in between. CDR3 in amino acids: CASSTKGYGYTF. In nucleotides, the CDR3 is TGTGCCAGTAGTACCAAAGGCTATGGCTACACCTTC.

This clonotype has ten or more counts. The chain joins TRBV6-2 or TRBV6-3 to TRBJ1-1, with D hard to call. This CDR3 region has 16 residues. In germline, CDR1 is MNHEY, CDR2 SVGEGT. V lost 5 bases, J lost 2 bases, and 18 bases lay in between. CDR3 sequence: CASSHGSGQPNTEAFF. In DNA form, the CDR3 reads TGTGCCAGCAGTCACGGGTCAGGTCAGCCAAACACTGAAGCTTTCTTT.

This sequence joins TRBV7-2 and TRBJ2-7; D remains ambiguous. The end of the DNA aligns better with TRBJ2-1, so the J call may be wrong. The CDR3 contains 16 residues. Germline V gene lookup returns CDR1 SGHTA and CDR2 FQGNSA. This chain's CDR3 is CASSLAWQSSYNEQFF. The CDR3 coding sequence is TGTGCCAGCAGCTTAGCTTGGCAGAGCTCCTACAATGAGCAGTTCTTC.

This clonotype appeared a few times. The chain has TRBV27 and TRBJ2-2; either TRBD1 or TRBD2 may fit D (6 bases each). The CDR3 length is 14 residues. V shed 6 bases and J shed 8 bases, with 16 bases lying between them. CDR1 is MNHEY and CDR2 is SMNVEV in the germline V gene (reference sequence). CDR3 sequence (DNA): TGTGCCAGCAGCACCATAGGAGGGGGAGGGGAGCTGTTTTTT. Its protein product is CASSTIGGGGELFF.

Here the CDR3 reads CASLGVNTEAFF. CDR3 in DNA: TGTGCCAGCTTAGGAGTGAACACTGAAGCTTTCTTT. The V call is TRBV25-1, the J call TRBJ1-1; D gene uncertain. Germline V gene data show CDR1 as MGHDK and CDR2 as SYGVNS. CDR3 length: 12 residues. Trimming removed 8 bases at V and 0 bases at J, with 7 bases between. Supplemented by reference TRBV25-1 and TRBJ1-1, the full variable domain reads EADIYQTPRYLVIGTGKKITLECSQTMGHDKMYWYQQDPGMELHLIHYSYGVNSTEKGDLSSESTVSRIRTEHFPLTLESARPSHTSQYLCASLGVNTEAFFGQGTRLTVV.

The rearrangement joins TRBV2 to TRBJ1-2, with D possibly being TRBD1 (5 bases). This CDR3 contains 16 residues. The V end was cut by 7 bases, the J end by 1 base, with 19 bases between. CDR1 is SNHLY and CDR2 is FYNNEI in the germline V gene. This CDR3 is CASTVAGTPLNYGYTF. The CDR3 DNA reads TGTGCCAGCACGGTCGCGGGGACCCCCCTTAACTATGGCTACACCTTC.

The chain joins TRBV29-1 to TRBJ1-5; TRBD1 might be the D (5 bases). V was pared by 4 bases and J by 7 bases, with 11 bases between. CDR1 and CDR2 (germline): SQVTM, ANQGSEA. CDR3 length equals 12 residues. CDR3 residues: CSVGGGSQPQHF. DNA of the CDR3: TGCAGCGTTGGCGGGGGGTCCCAGCCCCAGCATTTT.

This clonotype was detected many times. The gene calls are TRBV7-2 and TRBJ2-7; 7 bases fit TRBD1. CDR3 length: 13 amino acids. Germline V gives CDR1 SGHTA, CDR2 FQGNSA. The V and J ends lost 5 bases and 9 bases, in that order; junction bases with no gene match: 10. CDR3 in amino acids: CASSLLDRTGQYF. CDR3 sequence (DNA): TGTGCCAGCAGCCTACTGGACAGGACGGGGCAGTACTTC.

As for this clonotype: One junction end does not reproduce the germline sequence, and a read error may be involved. V usage is TRBV20-1 and J usage is TRBJ2-7, with a tentative D call TRBD2 (5 bases). This CDR3 spans 13 amino acids. Germline V lookup: CDR1 DFQATT, CDR2 SNEGSKA (reference sequence). This CDR3 is CSGTGLHTGELYF. The CDR3 nucleotides read TGCAGTGGTACCGGGCTTCACACCGGGGAGCTGTACTTC.

This clonotype has a handful of counts. One end of the junction is discordant with germline, which a read error may explain. The chain couples TRBV10-3 to TRBJ2-2; 16 nucleotides line up with TRBD2. Germline V CDR1 and CDR2: ENHRY, SYGVKD. This CDR3 region has 18 residues. The CDR3 DNA follows: TGTGCCATCGGACAGGGGCCAGGGACTAGCGGGAGGGACAATGAGCAGTTTTTT. Its translation: CAIGQGPGTSGRDNEQFF.

The rearrangement uses TRBV24-1 and TRBJ1-1; D is unclear. Trimming stripped 8 bases from V and 5 bases from J, with 8 bases between. Germline V gene data show CDR1 as KGHDR and CDR2 as SFDVKD. This CDR3 has 11 residues. CDR3 loop: CATMAGTEAFF. In DNA, the CDR3 is TGTGCCACCATGGCCGGGACTGAAGCTTTCTTT.

This clonotype has ten or more counts. A junction end diverges from the germline sequence, so it may reflect a read error. V usage is TRBV16 and J usage is TRBJ1-1; no clear D. The germline gives CDR1 KGHSY, CDR2 FQNENV. The CDR3 sequence is 13 residues long. The DNA for the CDR3 is TGTGCCAGCAGCCAATCCCCCTCCCTCATGCTCGGCTTT. This gives the protein CASSQSPSLMLGF.